One and the same sample provided the 19 T cell receptor beta chains below, sequenced in a study of blood T cell repertoires in COVID-19 (TCRdb year 2020). The receptor library was made with the immunoSEQ multiplex PCR assay. TCRdb re-hosts the immuneACCESS table, in-frame sequences only. Its copies lack some clones; in the studies checked, an unresolved V gene accounts for under half of them, and the cause for the rest is not known. The sample table contains approximately 250,000 clones; only one count was recorded for 83% of them. 6% to 9.5% of the sample rests with the top ten. The specimen was peripheral blood. The receptors here all came from a woman aged 45-65 years with acute or convalescent COVID-19.

The sample holds one count of this clone. The V call is TRBV5-1, the J call TRBJ2-5; 10 bases map to TRBD1. Unmatched junction bases numbered 10, after V lost 3 bases and J lost 5 bases. This CDR3 comprises 16 residues. Per the germline V gene, CDR1 is SGHRS and CDR2 is YFSETQ. The CDR3 DNA sequence: TGCGCCAGCAGCTCTCCGGGACAGGGGAGCGGGGAGACCCAGTACTTC. Its translation: CASSSPGQGSGETQYF.

The chain joins TRBV28 to TRBJ1-5, with a weak D call TRBD1 (5 bases). This CDR3 contains 15 residues. V was clipped by 3 bases and J by 4 bases, with 13 bases between them. Germline CDR1 and CDR2: MDHEN and SYDVKM. The CDR3 sequence is CASSFGPGGNQPQHF. CDR3 nucleotide sequence: TGTGCCAGCAGTTTTGGGCCCGGGGGGAATCAGCCCCAGCATTTT. The full variable domain, with the rest looked up from reference TRBV28 and TRBJ1-5, is DVKVTQSSRYLVKRTGEKVFLECVQDMDHENMFWYRQDPGLGLRLIYFSYDVKMKEKGDIPEGYSVSREKKERFSLILESASTNQTSMYLCASSFGPGGNQPQHFGDGTRLSIL.

The chain uses TRBV7-6 and TRBJ1-4; D may be TRBD1 (6 bases). Trimming stripped 6 bases from V and 6 bases from J, with 17 bases between. This CDR3 spans 15 amino acids. In germline, CDR1 is SGHVS, CDR2 FNYEAQ. The CDR3 nucleotides are TGTGCCAGCAGGGATACAGGGACATCAGATGAAAAACTGTTTTTT. Its protein is CASRDTGTSDEKLFF.

This rearrangement joins TRBV30 to TRBJ2-7; TRBD1 aligns across 10 bases. Trimming at V came to 1 base and at J to 5 bases, leaving 5 bases not matched to a gene. From germline, CDR1 is GTSNPN and CDR2 SVGIG (reference sequence). The CDR3 covers 14 residues. This CDR3 is CAWSAGTGVDEQYF. DNA for the CDR3: TGTGCCTGGAGTGCCGGGACAGGGGTCGACGAGCAGTACTTC.

The chain links TRBV30 to TRBJ2-3; D unresolved. The CDR3 is made up of 11 amino acids. The V gene's germline CDR1 is GTSNPN and CDR2 SVGIG (reference sequence). The V gene lost 1 base and the J gene lost 5 bases, with 4 bases spanning the gap. CDR3 sequence (DNA): TGTGCCTGGAGTGGTAGAGATACGCAGTATTTT. This encodes CAWSGRDTQYF.

The chain links TRBV29-1 to TRBJ2-3; TRBD2 might be the D (6 bases). In germline, CDR1 is SQVTM, CDR2 ANQGSEA. The CDR3 sequence is 16 residues long. Trimming left V 3 bases short and J 0 bases short, with 16 bases between. The CDR3 region is CSVDDGGLPSTDTQYF. The DNA for the CDR3 is TGCAGCGTTGATGATGGGGGACTTCCTAGCACAGATACGCAGTATTTT.

CDR3 sequence: CAWSVQNRGDEQYF. The CDR3 DNA reads as TGTGCCTGGAGTGTACAGAACAGGGGAGACGAGCAGTACTTC. V is TRBV30 and J is TRBJ2-7; TRBD1 matches at 7 bases. From germline, CDR1 is GTSNPN and CDR2 SVGIG (reference sequence). The CDR3 runs to 14 residues. Trimming took 0 bases from V and 5 from J; bases not matched to a gene: 7. Using reference TRBV30 and TRBJ2-7 for the parts outside the CDR3, the full variable domain is SQTIHQWPATLVQPVGSPLSLECTVEGTSNPNLYWYRQAAGRGLQLLFYSVGIGQISSEVPQNLSASRPQDRQFILSSKKLLLSDSGFYLCAWSVQNRGDEQYFGPGTRLTVT.

As for this clone: One end of the junction is discordant with germline, which a read error may explain. This chain joins TRBV19 and TRBJ1-3; 9 bases line up with TRBD1. CDR1 and CDR2 (germline): LNHDA, SQIVND (reference sequence). The CDR3 runs 15 residues. The CDR3 spells CVSSITGGFGNTIYF. CDR3 sequence (DNA): TGTGTCAGTAGTATAACAGGGGGCTTTGGAAACACCATATATTTT.

There are many counts of this clone. V and J are TRBV29-1 and TRBJ2-7; 7 bases are a match to TRBD2. V dropped 6 bases and J dropped 0; count of bases not matched to a gene: 5. This CDR3 spans 13 amino acids. Germline values: CDR1 SQVTM, CDR2 ANQGSEA. The CDR3 DNA reads TGCAGCGTGGGAGGGCGGAGCTCCTACGAGCAGTACTTC. It encodes CSVGGRSSYEQYF.

The chain recombines TRBV6-6 with TRBJ1-5; the match to TRBD1 covers 9 bases. Germline assignment: CDR1 MNHNY and CDR2 SVGAGI (reference sequence). This CDR3 spans 13 amino acids. The V and J ends lost 6 bases and 6 bases, in that order; junction bases with no gene match: 3. CDR3 coding DNA: TGTGCCAGCAGGACAGGGGGAACTCAGCCCCAGCATTTT. Translated: CASRTGGTQPQHF.

This clone was picked up one time. The chain couples TRBV7-2 to TRBJ1-1; 9 nucleotides match TRBD1. The germline V gene encodes CDR1 SGHTA and CDR2 FQGNSA. V trimming: 2 bases; J trimming: 6 bases; junction bases outside the gene matches: 4. This CDR3 has 14 residues. The CDR3 coding sequence is TGTGCCAGCAGCTTAACGGGACAGGGTCCTGAAGCTTTCTTT. Protein sequence: CASSLTGQGPEAFF.

The CDR3 protein is CASSLEVRTGGNEQFF. The CDR3 nucleotides read TGCGCCAGCAGCTTGGAGGTGAGGACAGGGGGCAATGAGCAGTTCTTC. J is TRBJ2-1 and V is TRBV5-1; 10 bases are a match to TRBD1. Germline V gene sequence: CDR1 SGHRS, CDR2 YFSETQ. The trim removed 0 bases at V and 6 bases at J, leaving 6 bases unmatched. This CDR3 spans 16 amino acids.

The chain combines TRBV28 with TRBJ2-3; 7 bases map to TRBD2. The trim removed 4 bases at V and 0 bases at J, leaving 4 bases unmatched. This CDR3 is 15 amino acids long. CDR1 is MDHEN, CDR2 SYDVKM, per germline. This CDR3 reads CASSYERGSTDTQYF. The CDR3 DNA is TGTGCCAGCAGTTACGAGCGGGGTAGCACAGATACGCAGTATTTT.

This chain joins TRBV4-3 and TRBJ1-2; 10 nucleotides agree with TRBD1. Germline values: CDR1 LGHNA, CDR2 YSLEER. V shed 3 bases, J shed 4 bases, and the junction held 5 bases outside the gene matches. The length of the CDR3 is 15 residues. CDR3 sequence: CASSQTGQGGYGYTF. CDR3 nucleotide sequence: TGCGCCAGCAGCCAGACCGGACAGGGGGGCTATGGCTACACCTTC.

The chain combines TRBV6-5 with TRBJ1-2; 8 bases align to TRBD1. The J segment lost 8 bases and the V segment lost 10 bases, leaving 6 bases of the junction unmatched. The CDR3 contains 11 residues. The V gene's germline CDR1 is MNHEY and CDR2 SVGAGI. CDR3 loop: CATQGGYGYTF. The CDR3 DNA is TGTGCCACACAGGGGGGCTACGGCTACACCTTC.

The chain is built from TRBV27 and TRBJ1-2; TRBD1 might be the D (5 bases). Trimming took 5 bases from V and 7 from J, leaving 17 bases between them. CDR1 is MNHEY, CDR2 SMNVEV, per germline (reference sequence). There are 14 residues in the CDR3. Here the CDR3 reads CASSGHGGAGGYTF. The CDR3 DNA is TGTGCCAGCAGTGGTCACGGGGGAGCGGGTGGCTACACCTTC.

The chain is built from TRBV9 and TRBJ2-6; the D gene is possibly TRBD1 (5 bases). Germline CDR1 SGDLS, CDR2 YYNGEE. The V end was cut by 3 bases, the J end by 4 bases, with 14 bases between. The CDR3 totals 16 residues. CDR3: CASSASRVDGANVLTF. The CDR3 nucleotides are TGTGCCAGCAGCGCATCCAGGGTAGACGGGGCCAACGTCCTGACTTTC. The complete variable domain, with remaining parts taken from reference TRBV9 and TRBJ2-6, reads DSGVTQTPKHLITATGQRVTLRCSPRSGDLSVYWYQQSLDQGLQFLIQYYNGEERAKGNILERFSAQQFPDLHSELNLSSLELGDSALYFCASSASRVDGANVLTFGAGSRLTVL.

This clone was observed once. The chain uses TRBV5-5 and TRBJ1-2, with D perhaps TRBD1 (5 bases). The V end lost 3 bases, the J end lost 3 bases, and 9 bases lay between the germline ends. The CDR3 runs to 13 residues. Germline-derived CDR1 and CDR2 are SGHKS and YYEKEE (reference sequence). The CDR3 here is CASSWGGDYGYTF. In DNA, the CDR3 is TGTGCCAGCAGCTGGGGAGGGGACTATGGCTACACCTTC.

CDR3 DNA: TGTGCCAGCAGCTTTGACAGACGGAAAGCTTTCTTT. Its protein product is CASSFDRRKAFF. The V and J genes are TRBV5-8 and TRBJ1-1; possible D gene TRBD1, 5 bases. Germline V gene data show CDR1 as SGHTS and CDR2 as YDEGEE. Trimming shortened V by 2 bases and J by 9 bases, and 11 bases separated the two germline ends. The CDR3 is 12 amino acids. Using reference TRBV5-8 and TRBJ1-1 for the parts outside the CDR3, the full variable domain is EAGVTQSPTHLIKTRGQQATLRCSPISGHTSVYWYQQALGLGLQFLLWYDEGEERNRGNFPPRFSGRQFPNYSSELNVNALELEDSALYLCASSFDRRKAFFGQGTRLTVV.